This TCR beta chain was captured by sequencing in a study of cytomegalovirus exposure and HLA in healthy donors. Repertoires were generated with immunoSEQ multiplex PCR, while TCRdb's copy carries only in-frame clones and drops some. This table holds over 200,000 clones, around 88% found once. CDR3 length equals 14 residues. V lost 1 base, J lost 2 bases, and 9 bases lay in between. Germline loops: CDR1 SEHNR, CDR2 FQNEAQ (reference sequence). Findings of the study overall: Most TCR sequences showed up rarely, but some public TCRs showed up in many donors. Reports showed the classifier diagnosing cytomegalovirus status with high specificity and sensitivity. Specificity for CMV antigens was confirmed in vitro for a few of the CMV-associated chains.

The donors were part of the validation cohort of roughly 130 subjects. That cohort was separate from the first cohort, which comprised 670 or so subjects. Turning to this clone: Its antigen remains unidentified.

The TCR comes from a woman aged 18-29 years in good health and CMV-seronegative. This chain connects TRBV7-9 to TRBJ2-7, with a possible D match to TRBD1 (5 bases). The specimen sequenced was PBMCs. CDR3 DNA sequence: TGTGCCAGCAGCTTAGGTGGACAACCCTACGAGCAGTACTTC. Its translation is CASSLGGQPYEQYF.